A selection of T cell receptor beta chains follows, all from one sample in a study of CD8 T cells in ankylosing spondylitis. TCRdb reprocessed the 5' RACE reads via MiXCR and lists one record per CDR3 protein. The table lists roughly 230,000 distinct CDR3 sequences, 8% to 11% of them singletons. The specimen was blood, either unsorted or a sorted T cell fraction (not recorded which). The receptors come from a male donor with ankylosing spondylitis or in good health (not recorded which). Each CDR3 is given with its conserved first and last residue. A D gene is named only where the DNA matches it firmly. Clone sizes are given selectively: once, few, many, or a class where the clone is expanded.

clone_size | j_call | d_call | v_call | cdr3_aa | cdr3_nt
many | TRBJ2-7 | . | TRBV9 | CASSVDTTYEQYF | TGTGCCAGCAGCGTAGACACTACCTACGAGCAGTACTTC
many | TRBJ2-7 | . | TRBV5-1 | CASSAQGEQYF | TGCGCCAGCAGCGCCCAGGGGGAGCAGTACTTC
many | TRBJ2-1 | . | TRBV25-1 | CASSQRGFYNEQFF | TGTGCCAGCAGCCAGAGGGGATTTTACAATGAGCAGTTCTTC
. | TRBJ2-1 | TRBD1 | TRBV20-1 | CSARRTGGLGEQFF | TGCAGTGCTAGAAGGACAGGGGGCCTAGGTGAGCAGTTCTTC
many | TRBJ2-5 | . | TRBV30 | CAWSVGPWGETQYF | TGTGCCTGGAGTGTGGGACCCTGGGGAGAGACCCAGTACTTC
few | TRBJ2-3 | . | TRBV12-2 | CASRPNSGGADTQYF | TGTGCAAGTCGCCCGAATAGCGGGGGGGCAGATACGCAGTATTTT
many | TRBJ2-7 | TRBD1 | TRBV24-1 | CATSDPRTGRSEQYF | TGTGCCACCAGTGATCCCCGGACAGGGAGATCCGAGCAGTACTTC
many | TRBJ1-2 | TRBD1 | TRBV29-1 | CSVAPYRGANYGYTF | TGCAGCGTCGCTCCATACAGGGGGGCTAACTATGGCTACACCTTC
. | TRBJ1-4 | TRBD1 | TRBV19 | CASTHRGRREKLFF | TGTGCCAGTACTCACAGGGGGCGCCGGGAAAAACTGTTTTTT
many | TRBJ2-7 | . | TRBV5-1 | CASSLGQPWDEQYF | TGCGCCAGCAGCTTGGGACAGCCGTGGGACGAGCAGTACTTC
many | TRBJ2-2 | TRBD1 | TRBV6-1 | CATTGGGGTGELFF | TGTGCCACTACAGGGGGCGGCGGCACCGGGGAGCTGTTTTTT
. | TRBJ2-2 | . | TRBV7-5 | CISVSEVANTGLAGVGELFF | .
many | TRBJ2-1 | TRBD2 | TRBV12-3/TRBV12-4 | CASSFRLAGRGGEQFF | TGTGCCAGCAGTTTTAGACTAGCGGGAAGGGGGGGTGAGCAGTTCTTC
many | TRBJ1-5 | . | TRBV12-3/TRBV12-4 | CASTSVIGQPQHF | TGTGCCAGCACCTCGGTAATAGGCCAGCCCCAGCATTTT
many | TRBJ2-2 | TRBD1 | TRBV12-3/TRBV12-4 | CASRPSDRATGELFF | TGTGCCAGCAGACCTTCAGACAGGGCCACCGGGGAGCTGTTTTTT
many | TRBJ2-5 | . | TRBV20-1 | CSASLTLQETQYF | TGCAGTGCTAGCCTTACCCTCCAAGAGACCCAGTACTTC
many | TRBJ1-5 | . | TRBV7-2 | CASSLTSTQPQHF | TGTGCCAGCAGCTTAACCAGCACTCAGCCCCAGCATTTT
many | TRBJ1-4 | . | TRBV7-2 | CASRNIGEKLFF | TGTGCCAGCAGGAACATAGGGGAAAAACTGTTTTTT
few | TRBJ2-7 | . | TRBV3-1 | CASSQDRGQTYEQYF | TGTGCCAGCAGCCAAGATAGAGGACAGACCTACGAGCAGTACTTC
. | TRBJ1-6 | TRBD1 | TRBV5-1 | CASSLDRGPTYNSPLHF | TGCGCCAGCAGCCTGGACAGGGGGCCGACCTATAATTCACCCCTCCACTTT
many | TRBJ2-1 | . | TRBV20-1 | CSANRDNYNEQFF | TGCAGTGCTAACCGGGACAACTACAATGAGCAGTTCTTC
. | TRBJ1-5 | . | TRBV7-2 | CASSLEKGVHNQPQHF | TGTGCCAGCAGCTTAGAGAAGGGGGTCCACAATCAGCCCCAGCATTTT
many | TRBJ2-3 | . | TRBV25-1 | CASSPAFSTDTQYF | TGTGCCAGCAGCCCAGCTTTTTCCACAGATACGCAGTATTTT
many | TRBJ2-3 | TRBD2 | TRBV10-2 | CASSGTRVTDTQYF | TGCGCCAGCTCCGGGACTAGGGTCACAGATACGCAGTATTTT
many | TRBJ2-3 | . | TRBV6-5 | CASSLRTRGDTQYF | TGTGCCAGCAGTCTACGGACGCGAGGAGATACGCAGTATTTT
few | TRBJ2-5 | . | TRBV12-3/TRBV12-4 | CASSSGPPPQETQYF | TGTGCCAGCAGCTCCGGCCCTCCACCCCAAGAGACCCAGTACTTC
. | TRBJ1-5 | TRBD1 | TRBV18 | CASSPPISGRGNQPQHF | TGTGCCAGCTCACCACCGATCTCGGGCAGGGGGAATCAGCCCCAGCATTTT
many | TRBJ2-1 | TRBD2 | TRBV7-9 | CASSLAGGPDEQFF | TGTGCCAGCAGCTTAGCGGGAGGGCCCGATGAGCAGTTCTTC
many | TRBJ2-7 | TRBD1 | TRBV4-1 | CASSLTGEKAYF | TGCGCCAGCAGCCTAACAGGGGAAAAGGCGTACTTC
many | TRBJ1-1 | . | TRBV6-5 | CASSYSNPREGTEAFF | TGTGCCAGCAGTTACTCGAATCCCAGGGAGGGCACTGAAGCTTTCTTT
many | TRBJ2-2 | . | TRBV20-1 | CSASLTENTGELFF | TGCAGTGCTAGTTTGACCGAAAACACCGGGGAGCTGTTTTTT
many | TRBJ2-1 | TRBD1 | TRBV29-1 | CSAPRTGPPYNEQFF | TGCAGCGCCCCTAGGACAGGGCCCCCCTACAATGAGCAGTTCTTC